The clone carrying this T cell receptor (beta chain) was counted once. Lactation, pregnancy, other autoimmune disease or uncontrolled infection led to exclusion of patients. Each 10 ml fresh peripheral blood draw supplied the PBMCs. The investigators amplified TCR beta CDR3 regions from RNA transcripts. HTBI primers were employed in a first-round RT-PCR of the TCR CDR3. TCRdb reanalysed the multiplex PCR reads using MiXCR and keeps one entry per CDR3 protein. The sample includes about 400,000 distinct CDR3 sequences, more than 13% of them seen just once. This entry comes from a study of T cells in Graves' hyperthyroidism and ophthalmopathy. In germline, CDR1 is SGDLS, CDR2 YYNGEE. The CDR3 extends over 15 amino acids. Trimming pared 3 bases from V and 8 bases from J, leaving 18 bases between.

This chain joins TRBV9 and TRBJ2-1; possibly TRBD1 or TRBD2 for D (5 bases each). The source is a woman in her twenties or thirties with Graves' hyperthyroidism. The sequencing sample was made of blood. CDR3 sequence reads: CASSDRDGEAYEQFF. CDR3 DNA sequence: TGTGCCAGCAGCGACCGGGACGGGGAAGCTTATGAGCAGTTCTTC.